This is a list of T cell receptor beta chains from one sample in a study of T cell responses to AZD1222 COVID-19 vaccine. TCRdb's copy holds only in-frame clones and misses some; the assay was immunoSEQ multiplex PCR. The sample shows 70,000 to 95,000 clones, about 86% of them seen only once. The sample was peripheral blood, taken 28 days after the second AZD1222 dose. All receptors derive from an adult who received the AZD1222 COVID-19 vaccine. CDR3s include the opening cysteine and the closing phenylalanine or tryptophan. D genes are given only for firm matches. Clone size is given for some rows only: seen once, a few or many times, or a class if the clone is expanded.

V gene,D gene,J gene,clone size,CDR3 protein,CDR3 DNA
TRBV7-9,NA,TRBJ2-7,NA,CASSPGGGTYEQYF,TGTGCCAGCAGCCCGGGGGGCGGGACCTACGAGCAGTACTTC
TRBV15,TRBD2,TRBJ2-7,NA,CATESRETSGTYEQYF,TGTGCCACCGAGAGCCGGGAAACTAGCGGGACCTACGAGCAGTACTTC
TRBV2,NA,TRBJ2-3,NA,CASAGQGQPWGADTQYF,TGTGCCAGCGCGGGGCAGGGACAGCCTTGGGGAGCAGATACGCAGTATTTT
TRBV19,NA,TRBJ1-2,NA,CASRQGRHDYGYTF,TGTGCCAGTAGACAGGGCAGACATGACTATGGCTACACCTTC
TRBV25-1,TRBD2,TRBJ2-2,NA,CASRPGLAGNTGELFF,TGTGCCAGCAGGCCCGGACTAGCGGGGAACACCGGGGAGCTGTTTTTT
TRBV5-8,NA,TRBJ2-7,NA,CASSRRETGTSSYEQYF,TGTGCCAGCAGCAGGAGAGAAACAGGGACAAGCTCCTACGAGCAGTACTTC
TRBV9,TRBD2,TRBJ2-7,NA,CASSVGGTSGGYEQYF,TGTGCCAGCAGCGTCGGAGGGACTAGCGGGGGCTACGAGCAGTACTTC
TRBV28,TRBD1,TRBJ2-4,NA,CASRTAGTGGAKNIQYF,TGTGCCAGCAGGACGGCCGGGACAGGGGGGGCCAAAAACATTCAGTACTTC
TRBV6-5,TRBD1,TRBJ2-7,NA,CASSLQTGGAYEQYF,TGTGCCAGCAGTTTACAGACAGGGGGTGCCTACGAGCAGTACTTC
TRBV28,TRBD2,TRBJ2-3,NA,CASAGGVDTQYF,TGTGCCAGTGCGGGGGGCGTAGATACGCAGTATTTT
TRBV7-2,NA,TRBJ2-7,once,CASSTRQTYEQYF,TGTGCCAGCAGCACCCGCCAGACCTACGAGCAGTACTTC
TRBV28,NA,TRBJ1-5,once,CASRSSGGGNQPQHF,TGTGCCAGCAGGTCCTCGGGGGGAGGCAATCAGCCCCAGCATTTT
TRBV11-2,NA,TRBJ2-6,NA,CASSLASLPGANVLTF,TGTGCCAGCAGCTTAGCCTCTCTGCCTGGGGCCAACGTCCTGACTTTC
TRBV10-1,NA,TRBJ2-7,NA,CASSRDTSDYEQYF,TGCGCCAGCAGCCGGGACACCTCTGACTACGAGCAGTACTTC
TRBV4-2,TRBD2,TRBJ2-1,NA,CASSQAIAGAGGSNEQFF,TGTGCCAGCAGCCAAGCTATTGCTGGAGCGGGGGGTTCCAATGAGCAGTTCTTC
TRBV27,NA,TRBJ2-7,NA,CASSLGQDFYEQYF,TGTGCCAGCAGTTTGGGCCAGGACTTCTACGAGCAGTACTTC
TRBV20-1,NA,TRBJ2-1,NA,CSASIGGLNEQFF,TGCAGTGCTAGTATAGGGGGGCTCAATGAGCAGTTCTTC